This TCR beta chain was documented in a study of blood T cell repertoires in COVID-19. In the study overall: COVID-19 samples, acute and convalescent, were from the United States, Italy and Spain.

Original processing notes: Reference gene primer amplification in the assay estimated nucleated cell counts. Measured with immunoSEQ multiplex PCR; TCRdb has only the in-frame clones, and not every one. V and J calls and clone size are as listed in that table; D and trimming were resolved from the DNA. The sample lists 270,000 or so clones, 65% to 90% occurring once. The source material was peripheral blood. This TCR was sampled from a woman aged 55-70 years with active or convalescent COVID-19.

CDR3 in amino acids: CASSSSRGSFNEQFF. The CDR3 DNA follows: TGTGCCAGCAGCTCAAGTAGGGGGTCATTCAATGAGCAGTTCTTC. V is TRBV7-3 and J is TRBJ2-1; D is perhaps TRBD1 (6 bases). The germline V gene encodes CDR1 SGHTA and CDR2 FQGTGA. The CDR3 is made up of 15 amino acids. Trimming shortened V by 4 bases and J by 6 bases, and 16 bases separated the two germline ends.